Listed below are T cell receptor beta chains from one sample, sequenced in a study of blood T cell repertoires in COVID-19. The data were produced by immunoSEQ multiplex PCR, yet TCRdb's version contains in-frame clones alone and is incomplete. This table holds tens of thousands of clones, roughly 87% found once. Sequenced input: peripheral blood. The receptors shown here come from a human donor with acute or convalescent COVID-19. The donor label of this sample is uncertain. The CDR3 runs from the conserved cysteine through the conserved F or W. The D gene is left open where the match is weak. The size field is filled for only some rows; it gives once, few, many or a size class.

clone size,CDR3 length,V gene,J gene,D gene,CDR3 DNA,CDR3 protein
-,15,TRBV2,TRBJ2-1,TRBD2,TGTGCCAGCAGCGATGGACTAGCGGGAGTGAATGAGCAGTTCTTC,CASSDGLAGVNEQFF
-,14,TRBV4-1,TRBJ2-1,-,TGCGCCAGCAGCTTAGCTTCCCTGCCCAATGAGCAGTTCTTC,CASSLASLPNEQFF
-,16,TRBV5-3,TRBJ1-6,TRBD1,TGTGCCAGAAGCTTGTACAGGGGGTCCTATAATTCACCCCTCCACTTT,CARSLYRGSYNSPLHF
-,14,TRBV6-5,TRBJ2-5,-,TGTGCCAGCAGTTTAAACAGGGGGGGAGAGACCCAGTACTTC,CASSLNRGGETQYF
-,14,TRBV5-6,TRBJ1-2,-,TGTGCCAGCAGCTATCTGGACAGCCGTTATGGCTACACCTTC,CASSYLDSRYGYTF
-,17,TRBV7-3,TRBJ2-7,TRBD1,TGTGCCAGCAGCTTATCAAGTTTAGGACAGGCCCCTGGGGAGCAGTACTTC,CASSLSSLGQAPGEQYF
-,13,TRBV15,TRBJ2-1,-,TGTGCCACCACCCGAAGGTCAGGCAATGAGCAGTTCTTC,CATTRRSGNEQFF
once,17,TRBV28,TRBJ2-6,TRBD1,TGTGCCAGCAGTTTGGACGACAGGGGGACTGGGGCCAACGTCCTGACTTTC,CASSLDDRGTGANVLTF
-,15,TRBV24-1,TRBJ2-3,TRBD2,TGTGCCACCAGTGACGGGGGGACTAAATGGGATACGCAGTATTTT,CATSDGGTKWDTQYF
-,14,TRBV5-4,TRBJ2-5,-,TGTGCCAGCAGCTTGAAAGGGGCGGGGGAGACCCAGTACTTC,CASSLKGAGETQYF
-,16,TRBV28,TRBJ2-1,TRBD2,TGTGCCAGCAGTCCGCCTACGACTAGCGGGAGGGCCCAGCAGTTCTTC,CASSPPTTSGRAQQFF
-,13,TRBV5-1,TRBJ1-2,-,TGCGCCAGCAGCTTTGAGTATCTTACCGGCTACACCTTC,CASSFEYLTGYTF
-,15,TRBV5-1,TRBJ2-1,-,TGCGCCAGCAGCTTTCAGGGTTCGGCAGGCAATGAGCAGTTCTTC,CASSFQGSAGNEQFF
-,14,TRBV5-4,TRBJ1-6,-,TGTGCCAGCAGCTTGTTACAGGGTAATTCACCCCTCCACTTT,CASSLLQGNSPLHF